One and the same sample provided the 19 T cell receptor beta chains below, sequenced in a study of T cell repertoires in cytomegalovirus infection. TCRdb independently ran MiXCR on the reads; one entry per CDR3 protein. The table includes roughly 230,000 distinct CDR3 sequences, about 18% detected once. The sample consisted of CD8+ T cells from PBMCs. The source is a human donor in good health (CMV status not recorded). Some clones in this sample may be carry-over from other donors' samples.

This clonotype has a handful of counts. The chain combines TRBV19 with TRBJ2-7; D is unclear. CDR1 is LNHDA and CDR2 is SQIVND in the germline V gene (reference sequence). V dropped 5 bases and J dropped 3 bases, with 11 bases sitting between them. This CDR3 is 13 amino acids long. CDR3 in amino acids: CASSLSGDYEQYF. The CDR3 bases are TGTGCCAGTAGTCTTTCAGGAGACTACGAGCAGTACTTC.

The CDR3 spells CASSPGTGGNTEAFF. The CDR3 bases are TGTGCCAGCAGTCCCGGGACAGGGGGCAACACTGAAGCTTTCTTT. The chain has TRBV6-1 and TRBJ1-1; 12 nucleotides line up with TRBD1. This CDR3 is built from 15 residues. Germline V gene lookup returns CDR1 MNHNS and CDR2 SASEGT. V was clipped by 5 bases and J by 2 bases; unmatched bases: 3.

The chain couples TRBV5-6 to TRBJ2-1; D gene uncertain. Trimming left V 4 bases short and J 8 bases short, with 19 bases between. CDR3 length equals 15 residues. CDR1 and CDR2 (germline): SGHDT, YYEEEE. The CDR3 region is CASSRSYGPWDEQFF. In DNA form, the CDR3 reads TGTGCCAGCAGCCGGTCATACGGGCCATGGGATGAGCAGTTCTTC. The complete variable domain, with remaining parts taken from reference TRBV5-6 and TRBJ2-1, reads DAGVTQSPTHLIKTRGQQVTLRCSPKSGHDTVSWYQQALGQGPQFIFQYYEEEERQRGNFPDRFSGHQFPNYSSELNVNALLLGDSALYLCASSRSYGPWDEQFFGPGTRLTVL.

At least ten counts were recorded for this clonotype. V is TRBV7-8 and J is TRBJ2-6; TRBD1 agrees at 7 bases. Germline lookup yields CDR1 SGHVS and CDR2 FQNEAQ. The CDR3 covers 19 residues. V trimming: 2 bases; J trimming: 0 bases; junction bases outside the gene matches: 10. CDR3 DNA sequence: TGTGCCAGCAGCTTATTGAGAGGGGGCCCCTACTCTGGGGCCAACGTCCTGACTTTC. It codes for CASSLLRGGPYSGANVLTF.

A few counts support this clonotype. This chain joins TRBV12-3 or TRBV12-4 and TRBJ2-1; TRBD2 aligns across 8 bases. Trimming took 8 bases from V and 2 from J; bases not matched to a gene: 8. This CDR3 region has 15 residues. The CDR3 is CASAQPGGPYNEQFF. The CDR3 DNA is TGTGCCAGCGCCCAGCCGGGGGGGCCCTACAATGAGCAGTTCTTC.

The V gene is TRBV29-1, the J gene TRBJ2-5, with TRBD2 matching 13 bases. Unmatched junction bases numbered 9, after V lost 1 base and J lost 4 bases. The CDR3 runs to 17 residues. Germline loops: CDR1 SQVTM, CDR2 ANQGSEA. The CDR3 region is CSVEGTSGGAGLETQYF. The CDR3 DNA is TGCAGCGTTGAAGGGACTAGCGGGGGCGCGGGCCTAGAGACCCAGTACTTC. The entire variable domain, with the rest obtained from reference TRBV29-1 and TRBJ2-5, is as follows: SAVISQKPSRDICQRGTSLTIQCQVDSQVTMMFWYRQQPGQSLTLIATANQGSEATYESGFVIDKFPISRPNLTFSTLTVSNMSPEDSSIYLCSVEGTSGGAGLETQYFGPGTRLLVL.

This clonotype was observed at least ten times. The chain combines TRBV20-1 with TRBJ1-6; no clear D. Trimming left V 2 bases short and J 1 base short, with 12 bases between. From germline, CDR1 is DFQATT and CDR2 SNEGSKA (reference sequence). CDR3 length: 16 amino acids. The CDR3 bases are TGCAGTGCTAGACCGGGGTTGAAGTCCTATAATTCACCCCTCCACTTT. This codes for CSARPGLKSYNSPLHF.

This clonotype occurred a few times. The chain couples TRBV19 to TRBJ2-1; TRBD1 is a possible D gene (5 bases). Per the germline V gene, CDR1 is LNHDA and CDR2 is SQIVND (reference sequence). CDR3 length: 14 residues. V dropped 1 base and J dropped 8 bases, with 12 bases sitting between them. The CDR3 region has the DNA TGTGCCAGTAGTATAGCGCAGGGTACCCATGAGCAGTTCTTC. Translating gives CASSIAQGTHEQFF.

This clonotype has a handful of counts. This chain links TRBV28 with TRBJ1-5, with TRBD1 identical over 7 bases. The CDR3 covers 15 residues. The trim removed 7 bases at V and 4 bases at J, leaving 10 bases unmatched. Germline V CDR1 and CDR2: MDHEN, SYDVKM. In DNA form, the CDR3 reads TGTGCCAGCACACCGACAGGGCTGGGGAATCAGCCCCAGCATTTT. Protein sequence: CASTPTGLGNQPQHF.

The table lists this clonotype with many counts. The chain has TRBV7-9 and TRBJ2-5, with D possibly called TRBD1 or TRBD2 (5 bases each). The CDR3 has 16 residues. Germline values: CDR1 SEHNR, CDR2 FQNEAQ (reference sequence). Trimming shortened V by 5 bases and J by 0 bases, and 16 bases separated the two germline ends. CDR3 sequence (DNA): TGTGCCAGCAGCGCGCCGGGACCCCCGTACCAAGAGACCCAGTACTTC. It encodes CASSAPGPPYQETQYF.

The CDR3 here is CASSLVFGTGPPYEQYF. For the CDR3, the DNA is TGTGCCAGCAGCTTAGTTTTCGGGACAGGGCCCCCCTACGAGCAGTACTTC. The chain carries TRBV7-9 and TRBJ2-7; 9 bases are shared with TRBD1. The germline V gene has CDR1 SEHNR and CDR2 FQNEAQ (reference sequence). The CDR3 has 17 amino acids. V lost 1 base, J lost 2 bases, and 9 bases stayed unmatched.

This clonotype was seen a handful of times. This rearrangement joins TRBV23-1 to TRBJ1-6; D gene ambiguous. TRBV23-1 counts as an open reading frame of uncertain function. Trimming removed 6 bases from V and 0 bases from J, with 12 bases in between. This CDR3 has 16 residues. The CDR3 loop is CASSRARSSYNSPLHF. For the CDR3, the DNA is TGCGCCAGCAGCCGGGCCAGGAGCTCCTATAATTCACCCCTCCACTTT.

The DNA for the CDR3 is TGTGCCAGCAGCCAAGAGGTAGCAGTAGTGACAGATACGCAGTATTTT. It yields the protein CASSQEVAVVTDTQYF. J is TRBJ2-3 and V is TRBV4-2; the D is unclear. Germline V gene sequence: CDR1 LGHNA, CDR2 YNFKEQ. The CDR3 is 16 amino acids. V lost 0 bases and J lost 3, with 13 bases in between.

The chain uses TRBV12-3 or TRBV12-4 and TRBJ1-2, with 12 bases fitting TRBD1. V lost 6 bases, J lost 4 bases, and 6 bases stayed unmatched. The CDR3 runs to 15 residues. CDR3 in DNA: TGTGCCAGCAGCCCAGCGGGACAGGGGGCCTATGGCTACACCTTC. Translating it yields CASSPAGQGAYGYTF.

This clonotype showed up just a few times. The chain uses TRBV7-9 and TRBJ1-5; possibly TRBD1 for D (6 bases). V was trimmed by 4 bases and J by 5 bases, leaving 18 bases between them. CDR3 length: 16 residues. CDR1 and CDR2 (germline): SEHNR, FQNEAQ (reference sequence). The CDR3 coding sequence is TGTGCCAGCAGCTCGGGCCGGGACACCTTATATCAGCCCCAGCATTTT. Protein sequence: CASSSGRDTLYQPQHF.

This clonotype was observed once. In DNA, the CDR3 is TGCGCCAGCAGCCAAGGCGGCGGTAGAACGAATGAAAAACTGTTTTTT. Translating it yields CASSQGGGRTNEKLFF. The chain joins TRBV4-3 to TRBJ1-4; D is uncertain. V lost 1 base, J lost 5 bases, and 14 bases lay in between. Germline CDR1 reads LGHNA; CDR2 reads YSLEER. The CDR3 has 16 amino acids.

The CDR3 nucleotides read TGTGCCAGCAGTTACACCCGACAGGGGATAAACACTGAAGCTTTCTTT. Protein sequence: CASSYTRQGINTEAFF. This chain connects TRBV6-2 or TRBV6-3 to TRBJ1-1; 8 bases match TRBD1. CDR1 is MNHEY and CDR2 is SVGEGT in the germline V gene. Trimming cost V 2 bases and J 2 bases; bases outside gene matches: 7. The CDR3 has 16 residues.

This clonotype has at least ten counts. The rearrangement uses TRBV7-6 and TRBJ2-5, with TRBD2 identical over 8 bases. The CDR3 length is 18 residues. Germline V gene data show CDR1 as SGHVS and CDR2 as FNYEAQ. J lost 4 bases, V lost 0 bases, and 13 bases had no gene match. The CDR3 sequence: CASSLAPSGGAGIETQYF. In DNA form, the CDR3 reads TGTGCCAGCAGCTTAGCGCCGTCCGGGGGGGCTGGGATAGAGACCCAGTACTTC. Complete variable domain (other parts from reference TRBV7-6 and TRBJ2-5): GAGVSQSPRYKVTKRGQDVALRCDPISGHVSLYWYRQALGQGPEFLTYFNYEAQQDKSGLPNDRFSAERPEGSISTLTIQRTEQRDSAMYRCASSLAPSGGAGIETQYFGPGTRLLVL.

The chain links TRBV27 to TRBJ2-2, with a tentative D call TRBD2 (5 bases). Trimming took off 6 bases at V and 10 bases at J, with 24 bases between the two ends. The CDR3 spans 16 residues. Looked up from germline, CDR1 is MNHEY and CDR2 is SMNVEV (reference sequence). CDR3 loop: CASSPGTELLTMELFF. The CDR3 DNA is TGTGCCAGCAGCCCGGGAACGGAACTCTTAACGATGGAGCTGTTTTTT.